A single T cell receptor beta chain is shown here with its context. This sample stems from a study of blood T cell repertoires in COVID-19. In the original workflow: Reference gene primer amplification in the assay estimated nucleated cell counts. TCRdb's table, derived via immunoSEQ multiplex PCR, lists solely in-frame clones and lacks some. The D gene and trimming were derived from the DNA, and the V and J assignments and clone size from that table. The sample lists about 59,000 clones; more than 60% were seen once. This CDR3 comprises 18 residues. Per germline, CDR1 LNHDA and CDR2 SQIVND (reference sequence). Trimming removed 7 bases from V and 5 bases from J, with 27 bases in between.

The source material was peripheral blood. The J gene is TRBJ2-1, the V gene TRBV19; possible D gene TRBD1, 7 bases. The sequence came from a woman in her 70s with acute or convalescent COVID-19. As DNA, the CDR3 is TGTGCCAGTAAGGATCTCATTCAGGGGGGAACGGGACACAATGAGCAGTTCTTC. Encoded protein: CASKDLIQGGTGHNEQFF.